This T cell receptor (beta chain) was found in a study of T cell responses to AZD1222 COVID-19 vaccine. Germline CDR1 and CDR2: KGHDR and SFDVKD. CDR3 length: 13 residues. The J segment lost 3 bases and the V segment lost 9 bases, leaving 6 bases of the junction unmatched. Worth noting for this clone: What it recognizes is unknown.

Broader study findings: Epitopes outside B.1.351 and B.1.1.7 mutated regions reportedly drew nearly half of spike TCRs. Two doses of AZD1222 preceded a rise in Spike-specific TCR breadth and depth. At baseline, seropositivity was found in only 5 to 7 AZD1222 recipients.

TCRdb's table, derived via immunoSEQ multiplex PCR, lists solely in-frame clones and lacks some. The sample lists about 140,000 clones, less than 95% occurring once. This sequence was found in an adult who received the MenACWY meningococcal vaccine as a control. Material: peripheral blood, obtained 28 days after the second dose of the MenACWY control vaccine. The genes are TRBV24-1 and TRBJ2-5; 7 positions agree with TRBD1. CDR3 DNA: TGTGCCACCGCTCGGACAGGAAAAGAGACCCAGTACTTC. Translation: CATARTGKETQYF.